These T cell receptor beta chains were read from a single sample in a study of shared clonotypes between healthy human individuals. Generated by immunoSEQ multiplex PCR, the TCRdb table keeps only in-frame clones and is missing some. The sample records roughly 500,000 clones, approximately 82% being singletons. The sequencing sample was made of PBMCs. The source is a woman between 40 and 55 years old in good health. Some clones in this sample may be carry-over from other donors' samples. CDR3s include the opening cysteine and the closing phenylalanine or tryptophan. A D gene is named only where the DNA matches it firmly. The size field is filled for only some rows; it gives once, few, many or a size class.

>TRBD1|16|-|TRBJ1-6|TRBV4-2
CASSQVAGDSTSPLHF
TGTGCCAGCAGCCAAGTGGCAGGGGACAGTACTTCACCCCTCCACTTT
>-|12|-|TRBJ2-1|TRBV5-1
CASSVNYNEQFF
TGCGCCAGCAGCGTGAACTACAATGAGCAGTTCTTC
>-|14|-|TRBJ1-5|TRBV2
CASSERGPQWAQHF
TGTGCCAGCAGTGAGAGGGGCCCCCAATGGGCCCAGCATTTT
>-|13|-|TRBJ1-1|TRBV27
CASSLNMNTEAFF
TGTGCCAGCAGTTTAAATATGAACACTGAAGCTTTCTTT
>-|14|once|TRBJ2-1|TRBV28
CASSLSHREGGQFF
TGTGCCAGCAGTTTATCCCACAGGGAGGGGGGGCAGTTCTTC
>-|17|-|TRBJ2-5|TRBV7-9
CASSTRAVSSLSETQYF
TGTGCCAGCAGCACCCGCGCGGTTTCCTCTTTATCGGAGACCCAGTACTTC
>-|15|-|TRBJ2-3|TRBV5-6
CASSLAAGVTDTQYF
TGTGCCAGCAGCTTGGCGGCGGGCGTCACAGATACGCAGTATTTT
>-|13|-|TRBJ2-3|TRBV7-3
CASSFLHTDTQYF
TGTGCCAGCAGCTTCCTCCACACAGATACGCAGTATTTT
>TRBD2|17|-|TRBJ2-5|TRBV18
CASSLGTSGRRRETQYF
TGTGCCAGCTCCCTCGGGACTAGCGGGAGGAGGAGAGAGACCCAGTACTTC
>TRBD2|17|-|TRBJ2-3|TRBV5-4
CASSLGLAGGDADTQYF
TGTGCCAGCAGCTTGGGACTAGCGGGAGGTGACGCAGATACGCAGTATTTT